The 20 T cell receptor beta chains listed next were all sequenced from one sample in a study of blood T cell repertoires in COVID-19. Sequencing used immunoSEQ multiplex PCR; TCRdb keeps in-frame clones, though not all of them. Here the sample spans around 46,000 clones, roughly 77% being singletons. Sequencing used peripheral blood. All receptors come from a human donor with active or convalescent COVID-19. The donor label of this sample is uncertain.

The chain is built from TRBV11-2 and TRBJ1-6; D possibly corresponds to TRBD1 (5 bases). The V gene's germline CDR1 is SGHAT and CDR2 FQNNGV. V lost 3 bases and J 7 bases, leaving 19 bases between the germline ends. The CDR3 extends over 17 amino acids. For the CDR3, the DNA is TGTGCCAGCAGCTTCTTTAGTGTTCTACAGGCAAATTCACCCCTCCACTTT. Amino acid sequence: CASSFFSVLQANSPLHF.

This clone has just one count. The chain links TRBV24-1 to TRBJ2-1; 8 nucleotides line up with TRBD1. The CDR3 is 15 amino acids. Germline V lookup: CDR1 KGHDR, CDR2 SFDVKD. V shed 7 bases, J shed 5 bases, and the junction held 9 bases outside the gene matches. The DNA for the CDR3 is TGTGCCACCAGCGACCCCGGGACAGGCCACAATGAGCAGTTCTTC. Protein sequence: CATSDPGTGHNEQFF.

This sequence joins TRBV7-2 and TRBJ2-7, with TRBD2 as a possible D gene (5 bases). Germline V lookup: CDR1 SGHTA, CDR2 FQGNSA. The CDR3 extends over 14 amino acids. The V end was cut by 4 bases, the J end by 6 bases, with 16 bases between. The CDR3 DNA reads as TGTGCCAGCAGCTCCCAGCGGAGTTCCCTCGAGCAGTACTTC. The encoded protein is CASSSQRSSLEQYF.

V and J are TRBV19 and TRBJ1-2, with a possible D match to TRBD1 (6 bases). The CDR3 is 13 amino acids. V shed 5 bases and J shed 8 bases, with 15 bases lying between them. Germline V gene lookup returns CDR1 LNHDA and CDR2 SQIVND (reference sequence). CDR3 sequence reads: CASSPQGKGGYTF. The CDR3 coding sequence is TGTGCCAGTAGTCCCCAGGGGAAAGGAGGCTACACCTTC.

V gene TRBV6-4 combines with J gene TRBJ2-2; D uncertain. Trimming took off 5 bases at V and 5 bases at J, with 12 bases between the two ends. CDR3 length: 14 amino acids. Germline loops: CDR1 MRHNA, CDR2 SNTAGT. CDR3 residues: CASSKTLGTGELFF. In nucleotides, the CDR3 is TGTGCCAGCAGTAAGACCCTAGGTACCGGGGAGCTGTTTTTT.

This clone was recorded a few times. The chain is built from TRBV28 and TRBJ1-5; 8 bases match TRBD1. CDR1 and CDR2 from the germline V gene are MDHEN and SYDVKM. CDR3 length: 13 amino acids. V was clipped by 10 bases and J by 5 bases; unmatched bases: 7. CDR3 region: CAINRQGHQPQHF. The CDR3 DNA follows: TGTGCCATAAACCGACAGGGGCATCAGCCCCAGCATTTT. The full variable domain, its missing parts supplied by reference TRBV28 and TRBJ1-5, is DVKVTQSSRYLVKRTGEKVFLECVQDMDHENMFWYRQDPGLGLRLIYFSYDVKMKEKGDIPEGYSVSREKKERFSLILESASTNQTSMYLCAINRQGHQPQHFGDGTRLSIL.

The chain uses TRBV4-3 and TRBJ2-2; tentatively, D is TRBD1 (6 bases). V was clipped by 5 bases and J by 7 bases, with 17 bases between them. Germline V gene data show CDR1 as LGHNA and CDR2 as YSLEER. The CDR3 is made up of 15 amino acids. CDR3 loop: CASSFRLGAGGELFF. The CDR3 region has the DNA TGCGCCAGCAGCTTTCGACTGGGGGCGGGCGGGGAGCTGTTTTTT.

V is TRBV5-1 and J is TRBJ2-7; D remains unclear. The CDR3 has 13 residues. Germline V lookup: CDR1 SGHRS, CDR2 YFSETQ. Trimming removed 3 bases from V and 2 bases from J, with 9 bases in between. The CDR3 region is CASSSTSPYEQYF. The CDR3 DNA sequence: TGCGCCAGCAGCTCGACTTCACCCTACGAGCAGTACTTC.

The rearrangement links TRBV28 to TRBJ1-4, with a possible D match to TRBD1 (5 bases). Germline CDR1 is MDHEN and CDR2 is SYDVKM. V dropped 3 bases and J dropped 0 bases, with 11 bases sitting between them. This CDR3 is built from 16 residues. The CDR3 loop is CASSFDSFSTNEKLFF. In nucleotides, the CDR3 is TGTGCCAGCAGTTTTGACAGCTTCTCAACTAATGAAAAACTGTTTTTT.

This chain uses TRBV20-1 with TRBJ1-1; D remains unclear. The germline CDR1 and CDR2 sequences are DFQATT and SNEGSKA (reference sequence). The CDR3 spans 11 residues. With 1 base removed from V and 7 bases from J, the gap between germline ends came to 7 bases. CDR3 loop: CSARAAIEAFF. Written as DNA, the CDR3 is TGCAGTGCTAGAGCTGCTATTGAAGCTTTCTTT.

In DNA, the CDR3 is TGTGCCAGCTCACCGACAGGAAGCTCTGGAAACACCATATATTTT. Its protein product is CASSPTGSSGNTIYF. The chain uses TRBV18 and TRBJ1-3; TRBD1 is a possible D gene (6 bases). This CDR3 is 15 amino acids long. Germline CDR1 and CDR2: KGHSH and LQKENI. V lost 3 bases, J lost 0 bases, and 9 bases lay in between.

The genes are TRBV21-1 and TRBJ2-3; the DNA was not compared with TRBD2, the D call given in the table. TRBV21-1 is a recognized pseudogene. The CDR3 sequence is 13 residues long. The DNA of the CDR3 is TGTGCCCGAAGCGGGACTGTCACAGATACGCAGTATTTT. Translation gives CARSGTVTDTQYF.

The V call is TRBV7-9, the J call TRBJ1-6; 8 bases line up with TRBD1. CDR3 size: 17 residues. Germline V CDR1 and CDR2: SEHNR, FQNEAQ (reference sequence). V was pared by 5 bases and J by 7 bases, with 13 bases of the junction left unmatched. CDR3: CASSLRQGSSPNSPLHF. In nucleotides, the CDR3 is TGTGCCAGCAGCCTACGACAGGGGTCGAGTCCGAATTCACCCCTCCACTTT. The whole variable domain, remainder taken from reference TRBV7-9 and TRBJ1-6, is DTGVSQNPRHKITKRGQNVTFRCDPISEHNRLYWYRQTLGQGPEFLTYFQNEAQLEKSRLLSDRFSAERPKGSFSTLEIQRTEQGDSAMYLCASSLRQGSSPNSPLHFGNGTRLTVT.

A few counts support this clone. The rearrangement joins TRBV3-1 (or the pseudogene TRBV3-2) to TRBJ2-1, with 12 bases lining up with TRBD2. With V trimmed by 5 bases and J by 3 bases, 2 bases remained unmatched. Germline CDR1 and CDR2: LGHDT and YNNKEL (reference sequence). The CDR3 totals 15 residues. CDR3 DNA: TGTGCCAGCAGCGCTAGCGGGAGGGTCTACAATGAGCAGTTCTTC. Encoded protein: CASSASGRVYNEQFF.

The V gene is TRBV10-2, the J gene TRBJ2-4, with D possibly matching TRBD1 (6 bases). Trimming cost V 6 bases and J 5 bases, with 11 bases left between them. Germline lookup yields CDR1 WSHSY and CDR2 SAAADI. The CDR3 extends over 13 amino acids. Here the CDR3 reads CASSPGTQNIQYF. DNA of the CDR3: TGCGCCAGCAGCCCCGGGACACAAAACATTCAGTACTTC.

A note on this clone: Its ends do not fully match the called genes, so a read error is possible. The chain joins TRBV4-1 to TRBJ2-7; 9 nucleotides match TRBD1. The germline CDR1 and CDR2 sequences are MGHRA and YSYEKL. CDR3 length equals 20 residues. The CDR3 region is CASSQDWTFPYGTGSFSLDF. CDR3 nucleotides: TGCGCCAGCAGCCAAGATTGGACTTTTCCCTATGGGACAGGGTCTTTTTCGCTGGATTTC.

The chain has TRBV7-2 and TRBJ1-1; D not resolved. This CDR3 contains 13 residues. Trimming left V 3 bases short and J 11 bases short, with 16 bases between. Germline CDR1 is SGHTA and CDR2 is FQGNSA. The CDR3 DNA reads TGTGCCAGCAGCTTCAAGATTTGGGGAGTCGCTTTCTTT. Residues: CASSFKIWGVAFF.

V gene TRBV7-3 combines with J gene TRBJ2-3; TRBD2 aligns across 7 bases. CDR3 length equals 16 residues. V dropped 6 bases and J dropped 5; count of bases not matched to a gene: 14. Germline V CDR1 and CDR2: SGHTA, FQGTGA. The CDR3 loop is CASRQSAGAGVDTQYF. In DNA, the CDR3 is TGTGCCAGCAGGCAAAGTGCGGGAGCGGGTGTAGATACGCAGTATTTT.

DNA for the CDR3: TGCGCCAGCAGCTTCAAGGAGGCGACAGGGGCGAAAGATTCACCCCTCCACTTT. Amino acids: CASSFKEATGAKDSPLHF. This chain links TRBV5-1 with TRBJ1-6; 8 bases map to TRBD1. Trimming took 2 bases from V and 8 from J; bases not matched to a gene: 15. Per germline, CDR1 SGHRS and CDR2 YFSETQ. This CDR3 region has 18 residues.

This clone has just one count. The chain is built from TRBV4-2 and TRBJ2-7, with D unresolved. The CDR3 covers 14 residues. V was clipped by 1 base and J by 2 bases, with 9 bases between them. Germline V gives CDR1 LGHNA, CDR2 YNFKEQ. The CDR3 DNA reads TGTGCCAGCAGCCAAGGGGCCCGGACCTACGAGCAGTACTTC. Its translation is CASSQGARTYEQYF.